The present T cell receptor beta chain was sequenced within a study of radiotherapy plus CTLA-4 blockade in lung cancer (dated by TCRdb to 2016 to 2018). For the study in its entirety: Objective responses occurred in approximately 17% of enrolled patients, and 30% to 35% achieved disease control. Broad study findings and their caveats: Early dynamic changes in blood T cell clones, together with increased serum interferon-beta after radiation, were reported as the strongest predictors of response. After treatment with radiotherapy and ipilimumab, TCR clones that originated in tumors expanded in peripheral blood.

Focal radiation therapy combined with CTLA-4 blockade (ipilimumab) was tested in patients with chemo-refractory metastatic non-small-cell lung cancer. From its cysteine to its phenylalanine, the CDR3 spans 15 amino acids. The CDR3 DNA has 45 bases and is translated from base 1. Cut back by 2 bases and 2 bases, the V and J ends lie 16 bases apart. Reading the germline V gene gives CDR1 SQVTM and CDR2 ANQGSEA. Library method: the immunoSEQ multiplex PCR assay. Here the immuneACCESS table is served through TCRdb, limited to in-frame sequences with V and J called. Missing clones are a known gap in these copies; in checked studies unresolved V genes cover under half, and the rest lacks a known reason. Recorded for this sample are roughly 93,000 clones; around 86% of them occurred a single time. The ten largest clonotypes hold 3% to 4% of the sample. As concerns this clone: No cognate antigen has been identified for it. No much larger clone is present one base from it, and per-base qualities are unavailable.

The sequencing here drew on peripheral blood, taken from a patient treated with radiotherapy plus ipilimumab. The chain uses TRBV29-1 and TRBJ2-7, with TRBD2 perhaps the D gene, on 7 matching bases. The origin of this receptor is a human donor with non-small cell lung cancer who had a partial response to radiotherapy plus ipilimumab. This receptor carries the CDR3 CSVESPRGLTYEQYF. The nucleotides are TGCAGCGTTGAATCACCGCGGGGGCTGACCTACGAGCAGTACTTC.